One and the same sample provided the 23 T cell receptor beta chains below, sequenced in a study of OX40 agonist ivuxolimab in advanced cancers. Sequencing was performed with immunoSEQ multiplex PCR; in TCRdb, only in-frame clones are kept and a portion is missing. The data hold approximately 58,000 clones, with 80% to 90% observed a single time. The sample in question was CD4+ or CD8+ T cells sorted from blood, obtained in a trial of the OX40 agonist ivuxolimab. These receptors all stem from an adult with an advanced solid tumor such as melanoma, head and neck, liver or kidney cancer.

The rearrangement uses TRBV19 and TRBJ2-5; TRBD2 aligns across 7 bases. Germline CDR1 is LNHDA and CDR2 is SQIVND (reference sequence). V lost 5 bases and J lost 6; bases outside the gene matches: 15. The CDR3 contains 16 residues. CDR3: CASSPFSGEGVKTQYF. CDR3 sequence (DNA): TGTGCCAGTAGTCCATTCAGCGGGGAGGGTGTAAAGACCCAGTACTTC. Supplemented by reference TRBV19 and TRBJ2-5, the full variable domain reads DGGITQSPKYLFRKEGQNVTLSCEQNLNHDAMYWYRQDPGQGLRLIYYSQIVNDFQKGDIAEGYSVSREKKESFPLTVTSAQKNPTAFYLCASSPFSGEGVKTQYFGPGTRLLVL.

V and J are TRBV2 and TRBJ1-5, with TRBD1 matching over 8 bases. Trimming took 4 bases from V and 7 from J; bases not matched to a gene: 9. CDR3 length: 15 amino acids. The germline CDR1 and CDR2 sequences are SNHLY and FYNNEI. The chain's CDR3 is CASSGGQGRDQPQHF. Here the CDR3 DNA reads TGTGCCAGCAGTGGCGGACAGGGTAGAGACCAGCCCCAGCATTTT.

The chain links TRBV7-9 to TRBJ2-7; the match to TRBD1 covers 7 bases. Germline lookup yields CDR1 SEHNR and CDR2 FQNEAQ (reference sequence). Unmatched junction bases numbered 4, after V lost 5 bases and J lost 0 bases. The CDR3 is made up of 14 amino acids. This CDR3 reads CASSPRDSSYEQYF. The CDR3 nucleotides read TGTGCCAGCAGCCCGAGGGACAGCTCCTACGAGCAGTACTTC.

This clone occurred once. The genes are TRBV28 and TRBJ2-7, with 10 bases matching TRBD2. J gave up 2 bases and V 8 bases, and 9 bases lay outside the gene matches. Looked up from germline, CDR1 is MDHEN and CDR2 is SYDVKM. The CDR3 runs 15 residues. The CDR3 region is CASRSLAGGTYEQYF. For the CDR3, the DNA is TGTGCCAGCCGATCTTTAGCGGGAGGAACCTACGAGCAGTACTTC.

The V call is TRBV19, the J call TRBJ2-7; 13 bases align to TRBD2. Unmatched junction bases numbered 9, after V lost 4 bases and J lost 0 bases. CDR1 and CDR2 from the germline V gene are LNHDA and SQIVND (reference sequence). The CDR3 sequence is 18 residues long. The chain's CDR3 is CASSRGLAGDRYSYEQYF. CDR3 bases: TGTGCCAGTAGTAGAGGACTAGCGGGGGACCGATACTCCTACGAGCAGTACTTC.

The chain recombines TRBV5-1 with TRBJ2-2; 7 nucleotides match TRBD2. Germline CDR1 and CDR2: SGHRS and YFSETQ. The V gene end was trimmed by 1 base and the J gene end by 2 bases; junction bases not matched to a gene: 5. The CDR3 runs 16 residues. The CDR3 coding sequence is TGCGCCAGCAGCTTGAGAGTAGCGGGCAACACCGGGGAGCTGTTTTTT. This codes for CASSLRVAGNTGELFF.

This clone was counted once. The chain recombines TRBV11-1 with TRBJ2-7, with 9 bases aligning to TRBD2. Losses at the gene ends were 3 bases for V and 5 bases for J; bases not matched to a gene: 5. The CDR3 is 14 residues long. CDR1 is SGHAT, CDR2 FQDESV, per germline (reference sequence). The CDR3 region is CASSFGLAGNEQYF. Written as DNA, the CDR3 is TGTGCCAGCAGCTTCGGGCTAGCGGGAAACGAGCAGTACTTC. The full variable domain, its missing parts supplied by reference TRBV11-1 and TRBJ2-7, is EAEVAQSPRYKITEKSQAVAFWCDPISGHATLYWYRQILGQGPELLVQFQDESVVDDSQLPKDRFSAERLKGVDSTLKIQPAELGDSAMYLCASSFGLAGNEQYFGPGTRLTVT.

The count of this clone is one. The chain is built from TRBV11-2 and TRBJ2-3; 8 bases agree with TRBD2. J lost 7 bases, V lost 7 bases, and 13 bases had no gene match. The germline gives CDR1 SGHAT, CDR2 FQNNGV. The length of the CDR3 is 15 residues. The CDR3 DNA reads as TGTGCCAGCACCCCGGGGAGCGGGGGAAGAAATACGCAGTATTTT. This codes for CASTPGSGGRNTQYF.

The chain combines TRBV6-1 with TRBJ1-5; D possibly corresponds to TRBD1 (6 bases). The V gene lost 8 bases and the J gene lost 4 bases, with 9 bases spanning the gap. CDR1 MNHNS and CDR2 SASEGT come from the germline V gene. The CDR3 has 12 residues. CDR3 nucleotides: TGTGCCAGCGGGACACCTAATCAGCCCCAGCATTTT. This codes for CASGTPNQPQHF.

Of note for this clone: In the same sample, other DNA sequences code for this CDR3. The rearrangement links TRBV25-1 to TRBJ2-7; D is unclear. V gave up 1 base and J gave up 0 bases, with 7 bases separating them. This CDR3 contains 14 residues. The germline V gene encodes CDR1 MGHDK and CDR2 SYGVNS. The chain's CDR3 is CASSEFSSSYEQYF. The CDR3 region has the DNA TGTGCCAGCAGTGAATTTTCTAGCTCCTACGAGCAGTACTTC.

The chain has TRBV15 and TRBJ1-2; no reliable D call. Germline lookup yields CDR1 LNHNV and CDR2 YYDKDF (reference sequence). The V and J ends lost 0 bases and 8 bases respectively, with 13 bases between them. The CDR3 extends over 14 amino acids. The CDR3 region has the DNA TGTGCCACCAGCAGAGAAGCGCGAATGGAGGGCTACACCTTC. This translates into CATSREARMEGYTF.

CDR3 sequence (DNA): TGTGCCAGCAGCCCCCTGGGGGGGCACTTCGAGGGCTACACCTTC. It yields the protein CASSPLGGHFEGYTF. This rearrangement joins TRBV5-6 to TRBJ1-2, with D perhaps TRBD1 (6 bases). The germline V and J ends were trimmed by 4 bases and 8 bases, with 21 bases remaining between them. The germline gives CDR1 SGHDT, CDR2 YYEEEE. The CDR3 extends over 15 amino acids.

The gene calls are TRBV5-6 and TRBJ2-7; 10 nucleotides match TRBD1. CDR3 length: 16 amino acids. Germline V lookup: CDR1 SGHDT, CDR2 YYEEEE. V lost 1 base and J lost 5; bases outside the gene matches: 9. The CDR3 here is CASSLRLGTGVHEQYF. For the CDR3, the DNA is TGTGCCAGCAGCTTGAGGCTCGGGACAGGGGTCCACGAGCAGTACTTC.

V usage is TRBV7-9 and J usage is TRBJ1-2; weak D call: TRBD1 (6 bases). V lost 5 bases and J lost 6, with 13 bases in between. Per germline, CDR1 SEHNR and CDR2 FQNEAQ (reference sequence). This CDR3 is built from 13 residues. CDR3 residues: CASSPGVADGYTF. For the CDR3, the DNA is TGTGCCAGCAGCCCAGGGGTGGCGGATGGCTACACCTTC.

About this clone: The sample contains more than one DNA sequence encoding this CDR3. The chain combines TRBV5-6 with TRBJ1-1; unclear D gene. Trimming took off 2 bases at V and 0 bases at J, with 5 bases between the two ends. CDR3 length: 13 amino acids. Germline V gene lookup returns CDR1 SGHDT and CDR2 YYEEEE. CDR3 sequence (DNA): TGTGCCAGCAGCTTACCTGTGAACACTGAAGCTTTCTTT. It is translated as CASSLPVNTEAFF.

The rearrangement links TRBV6-6 to TRBJ2-7; the match to TRBD2 covers 14 bases. This CDR3 is 15 amino acids long. Germline loops: CDR1 MNHNY, CDR2 SVGAGI (reference sequence). V gave up 6 bases and J gave up 4 bases; unmatched junction bases: 5. CDR3 sequence reads: CASRPGTSGSYEQYF. In DNA, the CDR3 is TGTGCCAGCAGGCCTGGGACTAGCGGGAGTTACGAGCAGTACTTC.

The rearrangement links TRBV7-9 to TRBJ1-1; 7 bases fit TRBD1. CDR1 and CDR2 from the germline V gene are SEHNR and FQNEAQ (reference sequence). V lost 1 base to trimming and J lost 1 base; unmatched junction nucleotides: 6. The CDR3 sequence is 16 residues long. The CDR3, as DNA: TGTGCCAGCAGCTTAGGGAGTGGGACAGAGAACACTGAAGCTTTCTTT. This translates into CASSLGSGTENTEAFF.

V is TRBV18 and J is TRBJ2-2; D remains unclear. The germline CDR1 and CDR2 sequences are KGHSH and LQKENI. This CDR3 comprises 17 residues. V was cut by 3 bases and J by 0 bases, with 14 bases left in between. DNA of the CDR3: TGTGCCAGCTCACCTGGGGTTAAAAGGGCGAACACCGGGGAGCTGTTTTTT. Translated, it gives CASSPGVKRANTGELFF.

The V call is TRBV7-9, the J call TRBJ2-7; D unclear. Germline loops: CDR1 SEHNR, CDR2 FQNEAQ (reference sequence). The CDR3 has 16 amino acids. V lost 5 bases, J lost 5 bases, and 22 bases lay in between. CDR3 sequence: CASSPSMGLVVHEQYF. DNA for the CDR3: TGTGCCAGCAGCCCCTCCATGGGGTTAGTCGTCCACGAGCAGTACTTC.

The chain couples TRBV5-4 to TRBJ1-3; no clear D gene. Germline V gene lookup returns CDR1 SGHNT and CDR2 YYREEE (reference sequence). V shed 3 bases and J shed 4 bases, with 17 bases lying between them. The length of the CDR3 is 16 residues. CDR3 bases: TGTGCCAGCAGCTCCTCGACACCTGGAGGGGGAAACACCATATATTTT. This gives the protein CASSSSTPGGGNTIYF.

This sequence joins TRBV7-6 and TRBJ1-4; D unclear. CDR1 and CDR2 from the germline V gene are SGHVS and FNYEAQ. CDR3 length: 14 amino acids. Between the trimmed V and J ends, which lost 1 base and 4 bases, there was a span of 7 bases. CDR3 protein: CASSLEAVNEKLFF. The CDR3 DNA reads as TGTGCCAGCAGCTTAGAGGCAGTTAATGAAAAACTGTTTTTT.

This rearrangement joins TRBV5-4 to TRBJ2-5, with 10 positions matching TRBD2. Germline V CDR1 and CDR2: SGHNT, YYREEE (reference sequence). CDR3 size: 16 residues. Germline trimming cut 4 bases from V and 5 bases from J; bases unmatched to any gene: 11. CDR3 nucleotides: TGTGCCAGCAGCATAGGACGACTAGCGGGCGGCGAGACCCAGTACTTC. Translation: CASSIGRLAGGETQYF.

This chain links TRBV5-4 with TRBJ2-3; TRBD2 matches at 11 bases. The CDR3 covers 15 residues. Losses at the gene ends were 4 bases for V and 2 bases for J; bases not matched to a gene: 3. In germline, CDR1 is SGHNT, CDR2 YYREEE (reference sequence). The CDR3 loop reads CASSPGLADTDTQYF. CDR3 coding DNA: TGTGCCAGCAGCCCGGGACTAGCGGACACAGATACGCAGTATTTT.